These 22 T cell receptor beta chains came from one sample sequenced in a study of cytomegalovirus exposure and HLA in healthy donors. The PCR employed 60 Vbeta primers together with 13 Jbeta primers. Assay used: immunoSEQ multiplex PCR; TCRdb lists only in-frame clones, some missing. The sample shows 270,000 or so clones, about 90% of them seen only once. The sequenced material came from PBMCs. All receptors come from a girl aged 2 to 9 in good health and CMV-seronegative.

This sequence joins TRBV10-1 and TRBJ2-7; 9 bases line up with TRBD1. The trim removed 11 bases at V and 6 bases at J, leaving 11 bases unmatched. Germline loops: CDR1 WNHNN, CDR2 SYGVQD (reference sequence). The CDR3 sequence is 13 residues long. CDR3 DNA: TGCGCCTCAGGCAGGACAGGGGAAGGCGAGCAGTACTTC. Its protein is CASGRTGEGEQYF.

The table lists this clone with a count of one. The chain uses TRBV6-5 and TRBJ2-3; 11 nucleotides align to TRBD2. The germline V gene encodes CDR1 MNHEY and CDR2 SVGAGI. The length of the CDR3 is 16 residues. V trimming: 0 bases; J trimming: 1 base; junction bases outside the gene matches: 0. The CDR3 is CASSYSTSGGTDTQYF. Written as DNA, the CDR3 is TGTGCCAGCAGTTACTCGACTAGCGGGGGCACAGATACGCAGTATTTT.

The genes are TRBV5-6 and TRBJ2-5; 7 nucleotides agree with TRBD1. The CDR3 runs to 13 residues. V lost 1 base to trimming and J lost 5 bases; unmatched junction nucleotides: 2. The germline V gene has CDR1 SGHDT and CDR2 YYEEEE. Here the CDR3 DNA reads TGTGCCAGCAGCTTGACAGGGGTCGAGACCCAGTACTTC. This codes for CASSLTGVETQYF.

This chain links TRBV9 with TRBJ1-3; D remains ambiguous. The germline V gene has CDR1 SGDLS and CDR2 YYNGEE. The CDR3 is 14 residues long. Trimming cost V 4 bases and J 0 bases, with 8 bases left between them. The CDR3 protein is CASSPGDSGNTIYF. The CDR3 region has the DNA TGTGCCAGCAGCCCCGGGGACTCTGGAAACACCATATATTTT.

A word on this clone: In the same sample, other DNA sequences code for this CDR3. V usage is TRBV29-1 and J usage is TRBJ1-2; 8 bases agree with TRBD1. Trimming removed 6 bases from V and 4 bases from J; junction bases left unmatched: 7. CDR1 and CDR2 (germline): SQVTM, ANQGSEA. There are 13 residues in the CDR3. In DNA form, the CDR3 reads TGCAGCGTCGGACAGGGACCCGCCTATGGCTACACCTTC. It yields the protein CSVGQGPAYGYTF.

CDR3 protein: CASKDRSYEQYF. CDR3 DNA sequence: TGTGCCAGCAAGGACAGATCCTACGAGCAGTACTTC. V usage is TRBV6-5 and J usage is TRBJ2-7; tentative D call: TRBD1 (6 bases). The CDR3 has 12 amino acids. V shed 7 bases and J shed 1 base, with 8 bases lying between them. The germline V gene has CDR1 MNHEY and CDR2 SVGAGI.

The chain couples TRBV4-1 to TRBJ1-1; no firm D call. Germline V gene data show CDR1 as MGHRA and CDR2 as YSYEKL. This CDR3 contains 12 residues. The V end was cut by 2 bases, the J end by 4 bases, with 5 bases between. The CDR3 is CASSQTRTEAFF. DNA of the CDR3: TGCGCCAGCAGCCAAACTCGCACTGAAGCTTTCTTT.

A single count supports this clone. The V call is TRBV18, the J call TRBJ1-1, with D perhaps matching TRBD1 (5 bases). Germline-derived CDR1 and CDR2 are KGHSH and LQKENI. Trimming left V 5 bases short and J 2 bases short, with 12 bases between. The CDR3 contains 14 residues. CDR3 DNA: TGTGCCAGCTCATATATAGGGGTTAACACTGAAGCTTTCTTT. It codes for CASSYIGVNTEAFF.

The J gene is TRBJ2-7, the V gene TRBV2; a weak D match, TRBD1 (5 bases). This CDR3 comprises 15 residues. Germline V gives CDR1 SNHLY, CDR2 FYNNEI. V was clipped by 6 bases and J by 0 bases, with 15 bases between them. The DNA for the CDR3 is TGTGCCAGCAGAGTCGGATCAGGGTTCTCCTACGAGCAGTACTTC. The encoded protein is CASRVGSGFSYEQYF. Looking up the rest from reference TRBV2 and TRBJ2-7 gives the full variable domain: EPEVTQTPSHQVTQMGQEVILRCVPISNHLYFYWYRQILGQKVEFLVSFYNNEISEKSEIFDDQFSVERPDGSNFTLKIRSTKLEDSAMYFCASRVGSGFSYEQYFGPGTRLTVT.

The V gene is TRBV2, the J gene TRBJ2-7; D perhaps matches TRBD1 (6 bases). The length of the CDR3 is 13 residues. Germline V lookup: CDR1 SNHLY, CDR2 FYNNEI. V lost 7 bases to trimming and J lost 4 bases, with 14 bases between them. CDR3 nucleotides: TGTGCCAGCAAGACCACAGGGTTATACGAGCAGTACTTC. This gives the protein CASKTTGLYEQYF.

The rearrangement links TRBV7-8 to TRBJ2-3, with 11 bases matching TRBD2. Germline-derived CDR1 and CDR2 are SGHVS and FQNEAQ. The CDR3 has 18 residues. V trimming: 0 bases; J trimming: 0 bases; junction bases outside the gene matches: 5. CDR3: CASSLARLAGRSTDTQYF. The CDR3 DNA is TGTGCCAGCAGCTTAGCGAGACTAGCGGGACGAAGCACAGATACGCAGTATTTT.

The genes are TRBV5-1 and TRBJ2-7; 11 nucleotides match TRBD1. The CDR3 is 16 amino acids. J gave up 3 bases and V 2 bases, and 7 bases lay outside the gene matches. The germline V gene encodes CDR1 SGHRS and CDR2 YFSETQ. The CDR3 is CASSLGGGQGVYEQYF. CDR3 sequence (DNA): TGCGCCAGCAGCTTAGGGGGGGGACAGGGGGTCTACGAGCAGTACTTC.

V usage is TRBV20-1 and J usage is TRBJ2-1, with D unresolved. The V gene lost 5 bases and the J gene lost 9 bases, with 11 bases spanning the gap. Germline CDR1 DFQATT, CDR2 SNEGSKA (reference sequence). CDR3 length equals 11 residues. CDR3 in amino acids: CSALELREQFF. The CDR3 DNA reads TGCAGTGCTCTTGAGCTACGTGAGCAGTTCTTC.

The genes are TRBV10-1 and TRBJ2-1; TRBD2 matches at 12 bases. This CDR3 comprises 17 residues. V lost 6 bases, J lost 5 bases, and 11 bases stayed unmatched. Germline V gene data show CDR1 as WNHNN and CDR2 as SYGVQD (reference sequence). CDR3 in DNA: TGCGCCAGCAGAACACTAGGGCTAGCGGGAGGGGACAATGAGCAGTTCTTC. Translation gives CASRTLGLAGGDNEQFF.

V gene TRBV9 combines with J gene TRBJ1-1; D might be TRBD1 (6 bases). Trimming removed 0 bases from V and 5 bases from J, with 8 bases in between. The CDR3 is made up of 13 amino acids. Germline CDR1 and CDR2: SGDLS and YYNGEE. The CDR3 coding sequence is TGTGCCAGCAGCGTAGTTAGGGGGACTGAAGCTTTCTTT. Translated: CASSVVRGTEAFF.

J is TRBJ2-7 and V is TRBV6-5; D perhaps matches TRBD2 (6 bases). Trimming removed 7 bases at V and 5 bases at J, with 18 bases between. Germline CDR1 is MNHEY and CDR2 is SVGAGI. This CDR3 has 14 residues. DNA for the CDR3: TGTGCCAGCACCCTTAGCGGCTACTGGGACGAGCAGTACTTC. Protein: CASTLSGYWDEQYF.

Regarding this clone: At one end the junction does not follow the germline gene, possibly because of a read error. V and J are TRBV7-9 and TRBJ1-1; 7 nucleotides align to TRBD1. This CDR3 has 14 amino acids. Germline CDR1 is SEHNR and CDR2 is FQNEAQ (reference sequence). This CDR3 reads CSSSLGGLNTEAFF. The CDR3 DNA sequence: TGTTCCAGCAGCTTAGGGGGCCTGAACACTGAAGCTTTCTTT.

The sample holds one count of this clone. The chain links TRBV5-1 to TRBJ2-2, with D possibly being TRBD1 (6 bases). Germline V gene sequence: CDR1 SGHRS, CDR2 YFSETQ. CDR3 size: 14 residues. The ends were cut back, 5 bases at V and 4 bases at J, with 12 bases in the middle. CDR3 protein: CASSSPRGTGELFF. CDR3 nucleotide sequence: TGCGCCAGCAGTTCACCCAGGGGCACCGGGGAGCTGTTTTTT.

The V gene is TRBV6-4, the J gene TRBJ1-1; D unresolved. Per the germline V gene, CDR1 is MRHNA and CDR2 is SNTAGT. This CDR3 has 15 residues. Trimming cost V 6 bases and J 3 bases, with 17 bases left between them. CDR3 sequence (DNA): TGTGCCAGCAGAGCCGAGGCTGCCCCCTACACTGAAGCTTTCTTT. Translation: CASRAEAAPYTEAFF.

This chain links TRBV30 with TRBJ1-1; D is unclear. V dropped 4 bases and J dropped 1 base, with 19 bases sitting between them. CDR1 is GTSNPN, CDR2 SVGIG, per germline (reference sequence). The CDR3 loop spans 16 amino acids. CDR3 in DNA: TGTGCCTGGACTCCTGGGAGGCGGGGAGGGAACACTGAAGCTTTCTTT. Translation gives CAWTPGRRGGNTEAFF.

The rearrangement joins TRBV5-1 to TRBJ2-1, with a tentative D call TRBD1 (6 bases). Germline assignment: CDR1 SGHRS and CDR2 YFSETQ. V lost 3 bases and J 4 bases, leaving 11 bases between the germline ends. CDR3 length equals 14 residues. CDR3 protein: CASSYRDNYNEQFF. The CDR3 nucleotides read TGCGCCAGCAGCTACCGGGACAATTACAATGAGCAGTTCTTC.

The chain joins TRBV29-1 to TRBJ1-1; tentatively, D is TRBD1 (6 bases). This CDR3 spans 14 amino acids. CDR1 and CDR2 (germline): SQVTM, ANQGSEA. Between the trimmed V and J ends, which lost 1 base and 5 bases, there was a span of 14 bases. The chain's CDR3 is CSVEVGQGKTEAFF. The CDR3 region has the DNA TGCAGCGTTGAAGTAGGCCAGGGGAAAACTGAAGCTTTCTTT.